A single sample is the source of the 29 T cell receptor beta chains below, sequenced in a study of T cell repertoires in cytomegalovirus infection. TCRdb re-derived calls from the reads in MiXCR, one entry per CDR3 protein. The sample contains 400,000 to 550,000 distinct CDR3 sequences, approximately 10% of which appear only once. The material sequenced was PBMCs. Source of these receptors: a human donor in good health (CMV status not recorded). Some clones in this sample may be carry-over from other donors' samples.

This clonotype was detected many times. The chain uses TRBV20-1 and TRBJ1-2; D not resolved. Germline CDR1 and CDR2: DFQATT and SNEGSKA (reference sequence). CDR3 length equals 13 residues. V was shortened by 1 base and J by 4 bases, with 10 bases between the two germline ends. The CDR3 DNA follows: TGCAGTGCTAGAGCCCCGGGATTCTATGGCTACACCTTC. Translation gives CSARAPGFYGYTF.

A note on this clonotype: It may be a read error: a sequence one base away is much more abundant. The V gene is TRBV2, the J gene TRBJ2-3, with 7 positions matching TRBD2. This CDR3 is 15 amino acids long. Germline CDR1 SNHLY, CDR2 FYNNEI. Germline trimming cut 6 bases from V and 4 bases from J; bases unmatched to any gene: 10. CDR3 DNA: TGTGCCAGCAGGAAGGGCGGGGGACTCGCAGATACGCAGTATTTT. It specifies CASRKGGGLADTQYF.

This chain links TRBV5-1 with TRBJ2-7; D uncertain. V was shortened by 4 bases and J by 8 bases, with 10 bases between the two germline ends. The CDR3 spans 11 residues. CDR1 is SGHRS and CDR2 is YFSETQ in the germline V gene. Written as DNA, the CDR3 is TGCGCCAGCAGCGAGGCCACTAAGCAGTACTTC. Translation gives CASSEATKQYF.

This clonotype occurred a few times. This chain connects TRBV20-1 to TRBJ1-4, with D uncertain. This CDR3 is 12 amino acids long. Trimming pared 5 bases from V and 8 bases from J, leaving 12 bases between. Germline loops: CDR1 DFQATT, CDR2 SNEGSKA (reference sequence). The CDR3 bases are TGCAGTGCTTCAGTTCACGGAGAAAAACTGTTTTTT. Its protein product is CSASVHGEKLFF.

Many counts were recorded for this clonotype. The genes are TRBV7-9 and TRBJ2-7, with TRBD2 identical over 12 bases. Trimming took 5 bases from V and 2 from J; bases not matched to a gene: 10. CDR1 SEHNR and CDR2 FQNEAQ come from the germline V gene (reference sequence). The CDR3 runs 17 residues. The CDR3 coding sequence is TGTGCCAGCAGCCAGCTTTCGGGACTAGCGGGCGCCTACGAGCAGTACTTC. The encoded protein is CASSQLSGLAGAYEQYF.

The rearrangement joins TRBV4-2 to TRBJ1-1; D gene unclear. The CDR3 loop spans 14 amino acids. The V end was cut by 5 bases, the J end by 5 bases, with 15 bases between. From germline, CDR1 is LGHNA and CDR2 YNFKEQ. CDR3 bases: TGTGCCAGCAGCTCTATTTTAGGGCGAACTGAAGCTTTCTTT. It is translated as CASSSILGRTEAFF.

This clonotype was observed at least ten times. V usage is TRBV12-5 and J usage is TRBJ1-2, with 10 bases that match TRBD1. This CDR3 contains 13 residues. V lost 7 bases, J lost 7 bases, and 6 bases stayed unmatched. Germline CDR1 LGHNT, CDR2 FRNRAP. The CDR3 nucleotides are TGTGCTAGTGCCAACGGACAGGGGGTTGGCTACACCTTC. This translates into CASANGQGVGYTF.

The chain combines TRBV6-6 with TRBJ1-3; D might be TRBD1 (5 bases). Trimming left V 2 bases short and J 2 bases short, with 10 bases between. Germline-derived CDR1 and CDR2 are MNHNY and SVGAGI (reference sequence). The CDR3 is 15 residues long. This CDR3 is CASSYSRAAGNTIYF. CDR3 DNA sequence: TGTGCCAGCAGTTACAGCAGGGCTGCTGGAAACACCATATATTTT.

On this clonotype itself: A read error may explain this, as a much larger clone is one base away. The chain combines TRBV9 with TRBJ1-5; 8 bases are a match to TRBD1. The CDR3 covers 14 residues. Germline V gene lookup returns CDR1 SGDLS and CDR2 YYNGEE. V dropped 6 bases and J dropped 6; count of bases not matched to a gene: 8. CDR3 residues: CASNARGLGQPQHF. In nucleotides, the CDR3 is TGTGCCAGCAACGCCAGGGGGCTAGGTCAGCCCCAGCATTTT.

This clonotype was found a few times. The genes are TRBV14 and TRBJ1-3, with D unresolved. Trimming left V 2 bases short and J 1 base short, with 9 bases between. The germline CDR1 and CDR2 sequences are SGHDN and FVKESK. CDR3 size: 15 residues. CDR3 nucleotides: TGTGCCAGCAGCCAATTGACATTTTCTGGAAACACCATATATTTT. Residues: CASSQLTFSGNTIYF.

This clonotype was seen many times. The CDR3 reads CASSQGRRTGELFF. DNA of the CDR3: TGCGCCAGCAGCCAAGGGCGCAGGACCGGGGAGCTGTTTTTT. The chain couples TRBV4-1 to TRBJ2-2, with unresolved D. The germline V and J ends were trimmed by 1 base and 5 bases, with 8 bases remaining between them. Germline V CDR1 and CDR2: MGHRA, YSYEKL. This CDR3 comprises 14 residues.

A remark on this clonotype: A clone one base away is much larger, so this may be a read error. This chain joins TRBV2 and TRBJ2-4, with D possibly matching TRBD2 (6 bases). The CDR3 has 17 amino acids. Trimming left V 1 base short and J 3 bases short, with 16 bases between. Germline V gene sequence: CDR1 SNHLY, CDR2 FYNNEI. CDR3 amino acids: CASSEGLPTEGKNIQYF. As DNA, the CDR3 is TGTGCCAGCAGTGAAGGCCTCCCAACGGAGGGCAAAAACATTCAGTACTTC. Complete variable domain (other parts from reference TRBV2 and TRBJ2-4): EPEVTQTPSHQVTQMGQEVILRCVPISNHLYFYWYRQILGQKVEFLVSFYNNEISEKSEIFDDQFSVERPDGSNFTLKIRSTKLEDSAMYFCASSEGLPTEGKNIQYFGAGTRLSVL.

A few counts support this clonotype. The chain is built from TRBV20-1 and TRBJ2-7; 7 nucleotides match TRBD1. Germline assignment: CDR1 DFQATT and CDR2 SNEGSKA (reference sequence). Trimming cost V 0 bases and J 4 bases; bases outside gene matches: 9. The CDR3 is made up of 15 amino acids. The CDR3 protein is CSARDPARGSYEQYF. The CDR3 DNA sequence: TGCAGTGCTAGAGATCCGGCCAGGGGGAGTTACGAGCAGTACTTC.

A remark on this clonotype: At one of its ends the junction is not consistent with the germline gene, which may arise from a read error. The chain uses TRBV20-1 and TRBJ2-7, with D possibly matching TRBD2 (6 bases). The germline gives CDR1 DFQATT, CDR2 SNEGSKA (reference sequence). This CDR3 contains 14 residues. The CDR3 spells CSARVSGTQYEQNF. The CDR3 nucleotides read TGCAGTGCTAGAGTGTCCGGGACTCAGTACGAGCAGAACTTC.

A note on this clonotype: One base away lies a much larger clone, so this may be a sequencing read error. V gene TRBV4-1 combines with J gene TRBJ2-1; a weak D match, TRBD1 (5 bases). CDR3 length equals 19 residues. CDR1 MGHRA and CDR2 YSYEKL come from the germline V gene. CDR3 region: CSSSQGVWFQGFPYNEQFF. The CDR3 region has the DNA TGCTCCAGCAGCCAAGGGGTATGGTTTCAGGGATTCCCCTACAATGAGCAGTTCTTC.

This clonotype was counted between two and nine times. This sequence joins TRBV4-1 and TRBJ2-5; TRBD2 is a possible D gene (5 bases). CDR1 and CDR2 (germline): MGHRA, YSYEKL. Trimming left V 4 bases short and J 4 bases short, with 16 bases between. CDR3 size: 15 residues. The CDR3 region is CASSLHPRDGETQYF. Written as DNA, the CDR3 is TGCGCCAGCAGCCTACACCCCCGGGATGGAGAGACCCAGTACTTC.

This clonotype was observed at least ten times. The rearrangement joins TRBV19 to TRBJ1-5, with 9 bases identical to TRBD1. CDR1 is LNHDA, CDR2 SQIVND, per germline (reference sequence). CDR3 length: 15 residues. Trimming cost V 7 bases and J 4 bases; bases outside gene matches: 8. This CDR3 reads CASIRTGANNQPQHF. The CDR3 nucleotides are TGTGCCAGTATTAGGACAGGGGCGAATAATCAGCCCCAGCATTTT.

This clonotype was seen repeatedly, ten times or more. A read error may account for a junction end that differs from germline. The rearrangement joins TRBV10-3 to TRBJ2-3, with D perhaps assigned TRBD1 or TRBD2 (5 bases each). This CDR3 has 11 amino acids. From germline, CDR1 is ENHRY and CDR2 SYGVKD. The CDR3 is CAISGGDTQYF. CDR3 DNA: TGTGCCATAAGTGGGGGTGATACGCAGTATTTT.

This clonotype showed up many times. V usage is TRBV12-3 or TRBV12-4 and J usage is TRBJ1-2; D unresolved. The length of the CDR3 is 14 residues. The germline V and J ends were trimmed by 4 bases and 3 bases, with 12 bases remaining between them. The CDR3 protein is CASSSYINYYGYTF. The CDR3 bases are TGTGCCAGCAGTTCTTACATAAACTACTATGGCTACACCTTC.

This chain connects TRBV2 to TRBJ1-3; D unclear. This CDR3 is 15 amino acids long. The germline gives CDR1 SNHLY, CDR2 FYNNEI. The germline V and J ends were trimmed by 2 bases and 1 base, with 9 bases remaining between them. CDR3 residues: CASSEQALSGNTIYF. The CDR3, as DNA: TGTGCCAGCAGTGAACAGGCTCTGTCTGGAAACACCATATATTTT.

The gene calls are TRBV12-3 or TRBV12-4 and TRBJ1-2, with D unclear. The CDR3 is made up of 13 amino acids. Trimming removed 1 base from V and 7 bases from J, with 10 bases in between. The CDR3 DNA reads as TGTGCCAGCAGTTTAGAAGGGATTGGTGGCTACACCTTC. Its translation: CASSLEGIGGYTF.

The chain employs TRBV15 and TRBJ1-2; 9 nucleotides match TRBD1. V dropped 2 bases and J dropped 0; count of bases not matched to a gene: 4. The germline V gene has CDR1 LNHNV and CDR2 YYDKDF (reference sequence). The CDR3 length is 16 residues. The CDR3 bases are TGTGCCACCAGCAGAATACAGGGGGCAGCTAACTATGGCTACACCTTC. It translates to CATSRIQGAANYGYTF.

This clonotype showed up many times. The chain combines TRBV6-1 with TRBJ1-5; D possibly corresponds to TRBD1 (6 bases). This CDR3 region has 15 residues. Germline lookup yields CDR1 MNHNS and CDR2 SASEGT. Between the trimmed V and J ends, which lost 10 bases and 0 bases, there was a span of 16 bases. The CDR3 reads CATRRGGDSNQPQHF. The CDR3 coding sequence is TGTGCCACCAGGAGAGGGGGGGATAGCAATCAGCCCCAGCATTTT.

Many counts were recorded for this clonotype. This chain's CDR3 is CASSFTFDRDYGYTF. In DNA form, the CDR3 reads TGTGCCAGCAGCTTCACGTTCGACCGGGATTATGGCTACACCTTC. The gene calls are TRBV7-2 and TRBJ1-2; unclear D gene. Trimming took off 3 bases at V and 5 bases at J, with 16 bases between the two ends. Germline lookup yields CDR1 SGHTA and CDR2 FQGNSA. The CDR3 runs 15 residues.

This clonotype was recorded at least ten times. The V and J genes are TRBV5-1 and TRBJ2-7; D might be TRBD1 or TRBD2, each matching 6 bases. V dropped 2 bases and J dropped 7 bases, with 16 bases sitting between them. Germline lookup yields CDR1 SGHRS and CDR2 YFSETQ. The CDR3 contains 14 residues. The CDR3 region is CASSFNPGGGEQYF. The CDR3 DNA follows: TGCGCCAGCAGCTTTAACCCCGGAGGGGGAGAGCAGTACTTC.

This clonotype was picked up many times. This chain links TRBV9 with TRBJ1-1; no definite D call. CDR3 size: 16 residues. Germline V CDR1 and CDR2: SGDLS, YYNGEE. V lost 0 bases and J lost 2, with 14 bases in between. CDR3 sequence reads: CASSVGVALGNTEAFF. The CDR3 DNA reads TGTGCCAGCAGCGTAGGGGTCGCCTTGGGAAACACTGAAGCTTTCTTT.

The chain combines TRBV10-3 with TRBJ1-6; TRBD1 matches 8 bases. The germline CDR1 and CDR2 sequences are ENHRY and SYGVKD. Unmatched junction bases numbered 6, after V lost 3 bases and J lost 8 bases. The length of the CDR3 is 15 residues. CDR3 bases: TGTGCCATCAGTGACTCCGACAGGGGATATTCACCCCTCCACTTT. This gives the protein CAISDSDRGYSPLHF.

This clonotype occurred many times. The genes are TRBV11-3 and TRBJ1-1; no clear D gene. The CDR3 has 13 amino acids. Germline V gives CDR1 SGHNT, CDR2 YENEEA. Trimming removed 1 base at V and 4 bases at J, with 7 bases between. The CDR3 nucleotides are TGTGCCAGCAGCTTAGGCCGCCGCACTGAAGCTTTCTTT. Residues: CASSLGRRTEAFF.

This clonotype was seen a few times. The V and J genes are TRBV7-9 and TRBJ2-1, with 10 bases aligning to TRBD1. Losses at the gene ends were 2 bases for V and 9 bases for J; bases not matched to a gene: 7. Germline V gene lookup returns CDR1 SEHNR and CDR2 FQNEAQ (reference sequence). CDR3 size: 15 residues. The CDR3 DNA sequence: TGTGCCAGCAGCTTACGGGGGACAGGGGAGGTTGAGCAGTTCTTC. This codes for CASSLRGTGEVEQFF. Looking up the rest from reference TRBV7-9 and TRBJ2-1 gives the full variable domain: DTGVSQNPRHKITKRGQNVTFRCDPISEHNRLYWYRQTLGQGPEFLTYFQNEAQLEKSRLLSDRFSAERPKGSFSTLEIQRTEQGDSAMYLCASSLRGTGEVEQFFGPGTRLTVL.